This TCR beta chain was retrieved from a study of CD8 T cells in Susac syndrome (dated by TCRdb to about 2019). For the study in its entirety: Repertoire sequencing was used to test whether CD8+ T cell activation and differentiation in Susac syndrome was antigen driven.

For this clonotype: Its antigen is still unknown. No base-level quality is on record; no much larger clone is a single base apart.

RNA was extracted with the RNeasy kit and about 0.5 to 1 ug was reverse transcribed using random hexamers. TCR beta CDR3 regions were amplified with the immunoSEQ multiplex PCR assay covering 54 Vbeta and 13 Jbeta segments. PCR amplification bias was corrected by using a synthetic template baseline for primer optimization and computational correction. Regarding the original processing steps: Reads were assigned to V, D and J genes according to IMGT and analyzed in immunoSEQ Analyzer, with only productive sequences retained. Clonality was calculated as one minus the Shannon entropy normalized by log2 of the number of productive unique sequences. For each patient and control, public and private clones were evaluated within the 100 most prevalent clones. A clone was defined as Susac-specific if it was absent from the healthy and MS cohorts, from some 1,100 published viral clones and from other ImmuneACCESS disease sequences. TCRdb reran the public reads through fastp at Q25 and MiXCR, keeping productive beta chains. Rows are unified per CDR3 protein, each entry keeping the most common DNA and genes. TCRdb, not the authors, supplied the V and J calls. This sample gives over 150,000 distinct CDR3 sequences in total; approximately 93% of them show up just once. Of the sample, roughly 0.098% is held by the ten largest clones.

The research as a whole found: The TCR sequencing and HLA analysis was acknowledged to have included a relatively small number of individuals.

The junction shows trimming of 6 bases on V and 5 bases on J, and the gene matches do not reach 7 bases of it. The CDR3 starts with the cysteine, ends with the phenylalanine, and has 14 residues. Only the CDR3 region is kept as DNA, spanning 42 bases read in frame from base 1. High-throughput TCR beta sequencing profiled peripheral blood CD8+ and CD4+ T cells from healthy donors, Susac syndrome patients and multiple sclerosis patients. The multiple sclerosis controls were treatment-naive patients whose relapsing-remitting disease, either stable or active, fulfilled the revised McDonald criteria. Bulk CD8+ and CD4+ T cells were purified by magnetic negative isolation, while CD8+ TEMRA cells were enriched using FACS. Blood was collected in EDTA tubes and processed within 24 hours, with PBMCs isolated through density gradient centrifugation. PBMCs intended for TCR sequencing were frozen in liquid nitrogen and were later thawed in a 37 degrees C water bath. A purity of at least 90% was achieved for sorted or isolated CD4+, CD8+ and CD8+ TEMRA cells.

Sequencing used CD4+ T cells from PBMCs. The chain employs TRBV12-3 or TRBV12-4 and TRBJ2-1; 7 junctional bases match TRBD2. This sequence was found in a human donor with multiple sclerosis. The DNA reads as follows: TGTGCCAGCAGGTCGGCTAGCGGAAACAATGAGCAGTTCTTC. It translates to CASRSASGNNEQFF.